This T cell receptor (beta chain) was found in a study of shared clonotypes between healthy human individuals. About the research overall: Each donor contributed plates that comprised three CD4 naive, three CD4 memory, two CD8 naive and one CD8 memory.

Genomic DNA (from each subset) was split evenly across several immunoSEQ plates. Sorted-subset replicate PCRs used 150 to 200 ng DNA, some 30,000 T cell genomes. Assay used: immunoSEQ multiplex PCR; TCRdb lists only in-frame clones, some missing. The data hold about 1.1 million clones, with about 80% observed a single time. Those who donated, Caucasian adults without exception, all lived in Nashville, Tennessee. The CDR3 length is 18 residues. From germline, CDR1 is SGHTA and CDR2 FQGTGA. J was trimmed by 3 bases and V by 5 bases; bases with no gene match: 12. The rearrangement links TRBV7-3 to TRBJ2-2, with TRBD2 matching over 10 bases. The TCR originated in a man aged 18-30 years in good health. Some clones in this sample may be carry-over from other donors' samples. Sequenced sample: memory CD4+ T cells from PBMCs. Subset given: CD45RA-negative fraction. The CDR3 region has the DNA TGTGCCAGCAGCAGGGCCGCTAGCGGGAGTGGGGACACCGGGGAGCTGTTTTTT. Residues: CASSRAASGSGDTGELFF.